The 20 T cell receptor beta chains in this list originate from one sample, sequenced in a study of human T cells and chemical hapten exposure. Time point denoted: pre-sensitization, week 0. Treatment in this sample: therapeutic diphenylcyclopropenone sensitization with weekly scalp DPC. TCRdb re-called the RACE reads with MiXCR, one entry per CDR3 protein. Of about 300,000 distinct CDR3 sequences detected, over 5% appear once; the ten largest clones hold around 8%. Sequencing was performed on whole blood, taken in connection with sensitization to the hapten diphenylcyclopropenone (DPC). The receptors originated from a woman younger than 35 with alopecia areata. Some clones in this sample may be carry-over from other donors' samples.

This chain uses TRBV2 with TRBJ2-3; the match to TRBD2 covers 9 bases. CDR3 length: 16 residues. Trimming removed 4 bases from V and 4 bases from J; junction bases left unmatched: 9. Per germline, CDR1 SNHLY and CDR2 FYNNEI. The DNA of the CDR3 is TGTGCCAGCAGTGGTCTGCTAGCGGGGTCGGCAGATACGCAGTATTTT. This gives the protein CASSGLLAGSADTQYF.

This clonotype was counted many times. The chain is built from TRBV4-2 and TRBJ1-5; possible D gene TRBD1, 5 bases. Per germline, CDR1 LGHNA and CDR2 YNFKEQ. This CDR3 has 14 amino acids. V shed 4 bases and J shed 2 bases, with 9 bases lying between them. In nucleotides, the CDR3 is TGTGCCAGCAGCCCCAGGGAGCGCAATCAGCCCCAGCATTTT. It encodes CASSPRERNQPQHF.

This clonotype showed up just a few times. The chain uses TRBV6-6 and TRBJ1-5, with 7 bases aligning to TRBD1. This CDR3 comprises 14 residues. The trim removed 2 bases at V and 6 bases at J, leaving 4 bases unmatched. CDR1 and CDR2 from the germline V gene are MNHNY and SVGAGI (reference sequence). The CDR3 DNA sequence: TGTGCCAGCAGTTACAAGGGGGCGGGTCAGCCCCAGCATTTT. Its translation is CASSYKGAGQPQHF.

The CDR3 region is CASSLQGDGYTF. In nucleotides, the CDR3 is TGTGCCAGCAGTTTACAGGGTGATGGCTACACCTTC. The chain carries TRBV12-3 or TRBV12-4 and TRBJ1-2, with TRBD1 as a possible D gene (5 bases). The CDR3 length is 12 residues. The V end lost 2 bases, the J end lost 6 bases, and 7 bases lay between the germline ends.

This chain uses TRBV12-3 or TRBV12-4 with TRBJ2-5; D tentatively fits TRBD1 or TRBD2 (5 bases each). The CDR3 totals 15 residues. The V end lost 8 bases, the J end lost 2 bases, and 18 bases lay between the germline ends. This chain's CDR3 is CASGRDASPQETQYF. Written as DNA, the CDR3 is TGTGCCAGCGGACGGGACGCCAGTCCTCAAGAGACCCAGTACTTC.

V usage is TRBV6-5 and J usage is TRBJ2-2, with 8 bases that match TRBD2. CDR1 and CDR2 from the germline V gene are MNHEY and SVGAGI. The V gene end was trimmed by 0 bases and the J gene end by 1 base; junction bases not matched to a gene: 4. The length of the CDR3 is 17 residues. CDR3 amino acids: CASSYSIAGWNTGELFF. The CDR3 coding sequence is TGTGCCAGCAGTTACTCCATAGCGGGATGGAACACCGGGGAGCTGTTTTTT.

This clonotype has a count of ten or more. The CDR3, as DNA: TGTGCCAGCAAGCCGGGACAGATAAACACTGAAGCTTTCTTT. It translates to CASKPGQINTEAFF. The chain carries TRBV6-2 or TRBV6-3 and TRBJ1-1; 7 bases align to TRBD1. This CDR3 contains 14 residues. Per the germline V gene, CDR1 is MNHEY and CDR2 is SVGEGT. Unmatched junction bases numbered 7, after V lost 7 bases and J lost 2 bases.

There are many counts of this clonotype. The rearrangement joins TRBV28 to TRBJ1-5; TRBD1 is a possible D gene (5 bases). The length of the CDR3 is 12 residues. CDR1 and CDR2 from the germline V gene are MDHEN and SYDVKM. This CDR3 reads CVVQGGNQPQHF. The DNA for the CDR3 is TGTGTGGTGCAGGGCGGGAATCAGCCCCAGCATTTT. Complete variable domain (other parts from reference TRBV28 and TRBJ1-5): DVKVTQSSRYLVKRTGEKVFLECVQDMDHENMFWYRQDPGLGLRLIYFSYDVKMKEKGDIPEGYSVSREKKERFSLILESASTNQTSMYLCVVQGGNQPQHFGDGTRLSIL.

This clonotype turned up a few times. The chain uses TRBV12-3 or TRBV12-4 and TRBJ2-1; TRBD1 is a possible D gene (6 bases). Trimming shortened V by 5 bases and J by 0 bases, and 17 bases separated the two germline ends. The CDR3 has 17 residues. The CDR3 loop reads CASSIPVGQSSYNEQFF. CDR3 DNA sequence: TGTGCCAGCAGTATTCCGGTTGGACAGAGCTCCTACAATGAGCAGTTCTTC.

This clonotype was detected ten times or more. The chain couples TRBV7-2 to TRBJ2-3, with TRBD2 matching 7 bases. CDR3 length: 15 amino acids. Germline V gene data show CDR1 as SGHTA and CDR2 as FQGNSA. After removal of 4 bases from V and 1 base from J, the junction contained 5 bases not matched to a gene. The CDR3, as DNA: TGTGCCAGCAGCTCACGACTAGCCGGCACAGATACGCAGTATTTT. This codes for CASSSRLAGTDTQYF.

V is TRBV3-1 and J is TRBJ2-7; D gene unclear. Per germline, CDR1 LGHDT and CDR2 YNNKEL (reference sequence). V lost 1 base and J lost 3, with 10 bases in between. The CDR3 consists of 14 residues. For the CDR3, the DNA is TGTGCCAGCAGCCAAGTGCCACAGAACTACGAGCAGTACTTC. Protein: CASSQVPQNYEQYF.

Ten or more counts support this clonotype. The chain links TRBV6-1 to TRBJ1-1; 8 nucleotides line up with TRBD1. Germline CDR1 MNHNS, CDR2 SASEGT. The CDR3 is 13 residues long. Trimming at V came to 5 bases and at J to 5 bases, leaving 4 bases not matched to a gene. The CDR3 sequence is CASSQDRDTEAFF. Here the CDR3 DNA reads TGTGCCAGCAGTCAGGACAGGGATACTGAAGCTTTCTTT.

This clonotype was seen at least ten times. This chain uses TRBV12-3 or TRBV12-4 with TRBJ2-3; the D gene could be TRBD1 or TRBD2 (5 bases each). V lost 11 bases and J lost 0, with 12 bases in between. This CDR3 is built from 13 residues. CDR3 sequence (DNA): TGTGCCGTCAGGTGGGACAGCACAGATACGCAGTATTTT. Residues: CAVRWDSTDTQYF.

This clonotype was detected a few times. The V call is TRBV12-3 or TRBV12-4, the J call TRBJ1-4; no clear D gene. The CDR3 extends over 12 amino acids. V was cut by 3 bases and J by 8 bases, with 7 bases left in between. CDR3 DNA sequence: TGTGCCAGCAGTTTCTCGGGCGAAAAACTGTTTTTT. This sequence encodes CASSFSGEKLFF.

This clonotype was seen repeatedly, ten times or more. An end of the junction differs from the germline gene, which may be a read error. The V and J genes are TRBV7-7 and TRBJ2-1; 9 nucleotides align to TRBD2. Germline V gene sequence: CDR1 SSHAT, CDR2 FNYEAQ (reference sequence). The CDR3 has 14 amino acids. This CDR3 reads CASSPTSGGREQFF. The CDR3, as DNA: TGTGCTAGCAGCCCGACTAGCGGTGGTCGGGAGCAGTTCTTC.

This clonotype was recorded a few times. The gene calls are TRBV4-3 and TRBJ2-1; 7 bases agree with TRBD1. The J segment lost 1 base and the V segment lost 3 bases, leaving 9 bases of the junction unmatched. Per the germline V gene, CDR1 is LGHNA and CDR2 is YSLEER. CDR3 length equals 17 residues. The CDR3 here is CASSQESGGLSYNEQFF. The CDR3 nucleotides read TGCGCCAGCAGCCAGGAGTCAGGGGGTTTGTCCTACAATGAGCAGTTCTTC.

A note on this clonotype: With a much larger clone just one base away, this may be a read error. The chain uses TRBV7-8 and TRBJ2-3; D gene unclear. Germline loops: CDR1 SGHVS, CDR2 FQNEAQ. The CDR3 sequence is 13 residues long. CDR3 DNA: TGTGCCAGCAGAACGGCCCGCACAGAAACGCAGTATTTT. This translates into CASRTARTETQYF.

This clonotype came up many times. The gene calls are TRBV11-2 and TRBJ2-7, with 8 bases lining up with TRBD1. Trimming took 5 bases from V and 2 from J; bases not matched to a gene: 11. The CDR3 covers 16 residues. Germline CDR1 is SGHAT and CDR2 is FQNNGV. CDR3 amino acids: CASSRLAGQGPYEQYF. The CDR3 DNA follows: TGTGCCAGCAGCAGACTCGCCGGACAGGGTCCCTACGAGCAGTACTTC.

This clonotype was counted ten times or more. The V and J genes are TRBV2 and TRBJ2-2, with unresolved D. Looked up from germline, CDR1 is SNHLY and CDR2 is FYNNEI. V was shortened by 4 bases and J by 1 base, with 13 bases between the two germline ends. There are 16 residues in the CDR3. CDR3 in DNA: TGTGCCAGCAGTGTAGTTAGGCCCAGGAACACCGGGGAGCTGTTTTTT. As protein: CASSVVRPRNTGELFF.

In regard to this clonotype: An end of the junction differs from the germline gene, which may be a read error. The rearrangement joins TRBV6-5 to TRBJ1-4, with TRBD1 as a possible D gene (6 bases). The V gene's germline CDR1 is MNHEY and CDR2 SVGAGI. This CDR3 is 13 amino acids long. The CDR3 region is CASSYRPGQKLLF. The CDR3 DNA sequence: TGTGCCAGCAGTTACAGACCGGGACAAAAACTGCTTTTT.